Given below is one TCR beta chain in context. What this receptor recognizes is not known. No base quality values were provided; no much bigger clone lies one nucleotide off. This sample was included in a study of OX40 agonist ivuxolimab in advanced cancers. With regard to the full study: Ivuxolimab was an agonistic, fully human IgG2 monoclonal antibody directed against OX40 (CD134), a costimulatory receptor. Of the roughly 54 patients in dose escalation, some 20 had hepatocellular carcinoma, some 15 had melanoma, 9 had renal cell carcinoma and 9 had head and neck cancer. The paper covers the monotherapy dose-escalation part of the phase I ivuxolimab trial, which included N ≈ 57 patients. Patients were allowed to have had prior anti-PD-1, anti-PD-L1 or anti-CTLA-4 therapy, and around two fifths of the dose-escalation patients had been treated with checkpoint inhibitors. Intravenous ivuxolimab was administered to patients every 2 weeks at six dose levels: 0.01, 0.1, 0.3, 1.5, 3 and 10 mg/kg. In the dose-escalation cohort, around four fifths of patients were male, and the mean age was 60 years with a range of roughly 20 to 85. Partial responses occurred in three dose-escalation patients: two with cutaneous melanoma and one with hepatocellular carcinoma. The point of sequencing TCRbeta in the periphery was to test whether ivuxolimab changed TCR sequence diversity and drove clonal T-cell expansion. Here is what the overall study found, with its caveats: In partial responders in the 0.1-3.0 mg/kg groups, normalized peripheral clonal expansion was found to be among the lowest, especially among CD8+ T cells. Low levels of normalized T-cell clonal expansion were also seen in some patients who did not respond. At doses from 0.1 to 3.0 mg/kg, clonal expansion was seen in both CD4+ and CD8+ blood T cells between baseline and week 6. After ivuxolimab, CD8+ T cells had more expanded clones than CD4+ T cells on average. The antigen specificity of the peripheral T cells that underwent clonal expansion was not determined.

The germline V end is reduced by 4 bases and the J end by 5 bases; junction bases left unmatched: 12. Reading from cysteine to phenylalanine, the CDR3 counts 16 amino acids. CDR3 DNA is the only sequence kept; it has 48 bases, read in frame from the first base. The germline V gene encodes CDR1 SGHRS and CDR2 YFSETQ. To sequence the TCRbeta CDR3 region, genomic DNA was isolated from the sorted cells. The immunoSEQ Assay was used for sequencing of TCRbeta CDR3 regions. Imported from immuneACCESS, the table was reduced by TCRdb to in-frame sequences with V and J called. These copies leave out some clones; in studies compared against another copy, an unresolved V gene accounts for under half, and the cause of the remainder is not known. The sample table contains tens of thousands of clones; only one count was recorded for roughly 89% of them. Of the sample, 2.8% falls within the top ten clones. The trial excluded patients who had a history of autoimmune disease or who were on systemic immunosuppression. Peripheral blood for TCR sequencing was drawn from every dose cohort at baseline, at cycle 4 day 1 and at cycle 7 day 1. The samples were taken from a phase I, first-in-human, multicenter, open-label dose-escalation trial of ivuxolimab. Adults with locally advanced or metastatic head and neck squamous cell, hepatocellular, melanoma or renal cell carcinoma were enrolled in the trial. CD4+ and CD8+ T cells were sorted separately from peripheral blood before TCR sequencing.

The source was CD4+ or CD8+ T cells sorted from blood, collected in a trial of the OX40 agonist ivuxolimab. In this chain, TRBV5-1 is recombined with TRBJ2-5, with TRBD2 identical over 9 junction bases. This clonotype was sampled from an adult with an advanced solid tumor such as melanoma, head and neck, liver or kidney cancer. At the DNA level, the sequence is TGCGCCAGCAGCGCGGGTAGGGCTAGCGGGGTGGAGACCCAGTACTTC. This translates into CASSAGRASGVETQYF.